The sequence of this T cell receptor (beta chain) was determined in a study of cytomegalovirus exposure and HLA in healthy donors. Study observations and caveats: Reported results showed that the classifier diagnosed cytomegalovirus status with high specificity and sensitivity. Prior analysis indicated that the majority of TCR beta V segments exhibited productivity approximately 90% or approximately 30% of the time. In a later analysis, HLA-associated beta chains showed higher expansion and lower generation probabilities than comparable chains. Per a later analysis, approximately 16,000 TCR beta sequences showed association with HLA alleles at 0.05 false discovery rate.

As to this clone: Its specificity is unknown.

PCR involved 60 Vbeta and 13 Jbeta primers. Generated by immunoSEQ multiplex PCR, the TCRdb table keeps only in-frame clones and is missing some. Here the sample spans about 170,000 clones, about 81% being singletons. The sample taken for sequencing was PBMCs. This TCR derives from a woman aged 50 to 60 in good health and CMV-seropositive.

The chain's CDR3 is CASSLGTSGSYEQYF. DNA for the CDR3: TGTGCCAGCAGCTTGGGGACTAGCGGTTCCTACGAGCAGTACTTC. V gene TRBV5-4 combines with J gene TRBJ2-7; 10 bases are shared with TRBD2. With 0 bases clipped from V and 1 base from J, the junction kept 1 base outside the gene matches. The CDR3 consists of 15 residues. Germline lookup yields CDR1 SGHNT and CDR2 YYREEE (reference sequence).